This TCR beta chain was recovered during a study of cytomegalovirus exposure and HLA in healthy donors. Germline CDR1 and CDR2: MRHNA and SNTAGT. V lost 2 bases and J lost 4, with 8 bases in between. The CDR3 sequence is 14 residues long. This clone was observed a few times. Its antigen is undetermined. Produced via immunoSEQ multiplex PCR; TCRdb's table is partial and in-frame only. The profile shows fewer than 150,000 clones, about 88% of them singletons. Findings and limits, study-wide: Cytomegalovirus status, reportedly, was diagnosed with high specificity and sensitivity by the classifier. A list of 150 or so TCR beta chains associated with cytomegalovirus was given.

The sequence was obtained from a man between 18 and 35 years old in good health and CMV-seropositive. J is TRBJ2-2 and V is TRBV6-4, with D possibly being TRBD1 (5 bases). Sequencing input: PBMCs. The CDR3 DNA sequence: TGTGCCAGCAGTGACGACAGAGTCACCGGGGAGCTGTTTTTT. Translated, it gives CASSDDRVTGELFF.